This TCR beta chain was sequenced during a study of cytomegalovirus exposure and HLA in healthy donors. A note on this clone: Its matching antigen is unknown.

Study-wide points: With high specificity and sensitivity, the classifier reportedly diagnosed cytomegalovirus status. Listed as cytomegalovirus-associated were around 160 TCR beta chains.

60 Vbeta and 13 Jbeta primers were used in PCR. TCRdb's copy holds only in-frame clones and misses some; the assay was immunoSEQ multiplex PCR. Its listing shows over 75,000 clones. Germline V gives CDR1 SGHAT, CDR2 FQNNGV. The junction had 11 bases not matched to a gene; V was cut back by 4 bases and J by 4 bases. The CDR3 loop spans 16 amino acids. The receptor comes from a man aged 45-65 years in good health and CMV-seronegative. The chain has TRBV11-2 and TRBJ1-2; 8 positions agree with TRBD1. Specimen: PBMCs. CDR3 sequence reads: CASSSRMAGGSYGYTF. CDR3 DNA: TGTGCCAGCAGCTCAAGAATGGCAGGGGGCAGCTATGGCTACACCTTC.